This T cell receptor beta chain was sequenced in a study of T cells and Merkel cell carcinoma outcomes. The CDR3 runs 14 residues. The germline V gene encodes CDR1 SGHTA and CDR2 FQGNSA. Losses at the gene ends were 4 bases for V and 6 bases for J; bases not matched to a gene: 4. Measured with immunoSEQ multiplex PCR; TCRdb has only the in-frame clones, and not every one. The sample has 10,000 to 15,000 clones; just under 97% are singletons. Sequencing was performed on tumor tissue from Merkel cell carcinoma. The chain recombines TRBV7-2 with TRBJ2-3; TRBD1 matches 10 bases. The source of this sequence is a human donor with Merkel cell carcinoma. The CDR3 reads CASSSRQGADTQYF. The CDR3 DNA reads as TGTGCCAGCAGCTCAAGACAGGGGGCTGATACGCAGTATTTT.